This TCR beta chain was captured in a study of blood T cell repertoires in COVID-19. Overall study: PBMCs, B-cell-depleted T cells, or T cells were the source of the cDNA or gDNA that made up the material.

Germline lookup yields CDR1 SGHRS and CDR2 YFSETQ. This CDR3 comprises 14 residues. V dropped 3 bases and J dropped 6; count of bases not matched to a gene: 5. Under the authors' procedure: Reference gene primer amplification gave estimated nucleated cell counts. Clones were read by immunoSEQ multiplex PCR, and TCRdb kept only the in-frame ones, dropping some. The V and J calls and clone size are taken from that table; D and trimming were inferred from the DNA. This sample carries a few hundred thousand clones, more than 75% of them seen once, and the ten largest clones take around an eighth. The sequence was obtained from a man older than 75 with acute or convalescent COVID-19. This chain connects TRBV5-1 to TRBJ1-1; 10 nucleotides line up with TRBD1. The sequencing input was peripheral blood. In nucleotides, the CDR3 is TGCGCCAGCAGCTCTGGACAGGGGGTTTCTGAAGCTTTCTTT. Its protein product is CASSSGQGVSEAFF.